This T cell receptor beta chain was obtained from a study of shared clonotypes between healthy human individuals. The CDR3 is 14 amino acids. Germline V gene sequence: CDR1 PRHDT, CDR2 FYEKMQ (reference sequence). V gave up 5 bases and J gave up 8 bases, with 18 bases separating them. The naive CD8 subset, CD45RO-negative cells positively selected for CCR7, excluded terminally differentiated effector memory CD45RA+ cells. Sequenced by immunoSEQ multiplex PCR; TCRdb stores in-frame clones only, minus some. The sample lists millions of clones; 85% to 95% were seen once. The J gene is TRBJ1-2, the V gene TRBV13; D gene uncertain. This TCR came from a young man in good health. Some clones in this sample may be carry-over from other donors' samples. Sequencing input: naive CD8+ T cells from PBMCs. CDR3 DNA: TGTGCCAGCAGCCCTCGGTGGCCGAGCGGGGGCTACACCTTC. Amino acids: CASSPRWPSGGYTF.